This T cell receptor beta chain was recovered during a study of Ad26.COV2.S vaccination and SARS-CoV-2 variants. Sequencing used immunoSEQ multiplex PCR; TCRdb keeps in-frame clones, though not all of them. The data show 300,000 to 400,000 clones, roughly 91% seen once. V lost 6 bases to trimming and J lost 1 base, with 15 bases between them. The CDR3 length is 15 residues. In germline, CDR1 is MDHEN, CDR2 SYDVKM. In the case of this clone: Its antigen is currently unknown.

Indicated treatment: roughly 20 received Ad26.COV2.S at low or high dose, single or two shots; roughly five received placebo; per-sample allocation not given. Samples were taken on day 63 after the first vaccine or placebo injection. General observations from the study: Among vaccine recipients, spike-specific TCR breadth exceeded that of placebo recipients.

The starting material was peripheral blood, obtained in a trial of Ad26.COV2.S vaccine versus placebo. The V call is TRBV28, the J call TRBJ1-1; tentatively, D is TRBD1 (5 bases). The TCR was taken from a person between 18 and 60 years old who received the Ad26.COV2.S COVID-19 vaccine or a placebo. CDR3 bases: TGTGCCAGCAGCCCCGGGACTGGCCGGAACACTGAAGCTTTCTTT. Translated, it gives CASSPGTGRNTEAFF.